This T cell receptor (beta chain) was sequenced during a study of cytomegalovirus exposure and HLA in healthy donors. In the study overall: It was reported in a later analysis that the approximately 110 validation repertoires used the same platform as the roughly 700 first-cohort repertoires. Study results and limitations: With high specificity and sensitivity, the classifier reportedly diagnosed cytomegalovirus status.

TCRdb's table, derived via immunoSEQ multiplex PCR, lists solely in-frame clones and lacks some. The sample lists about 140,000 clones; 70% to 90% were seen once. Trimming took 4 bases from V and 4 from J, leaving 11 bases between them. The germline gives CDR1 SGDLS, CDR2 YYNGEE. This CDR3 has 13 residues. To note about this clone: Its antigen is unidentified.

The sequencing input was PBMCs. The genes are TRBV9 and TRBJ1-1; possibly TRBD1 for D (6 bases). This clonotype originated in a woman in her twenties or thirties in good health and CMV-seronegative. The CDR3 nucleotides are TGTGCCAGCAGCAATGTCAGGGGCACTGAAGCTTTCTTT. Protein sequence: CASSNVRGTEAFF. Full variable domain (outside the CDR3, taken from reference TRBV9 and TRBJ1-1): DSGVTQTPKHLITATGQRVTLRCSPRSGDLSVYWYQQSLDQGLQFLIQYYNGEERAKGNILERFSAQQFPDLHSELNLSSLELGDSALYFCASSNVRGTEAFFGQGTRLTVV.